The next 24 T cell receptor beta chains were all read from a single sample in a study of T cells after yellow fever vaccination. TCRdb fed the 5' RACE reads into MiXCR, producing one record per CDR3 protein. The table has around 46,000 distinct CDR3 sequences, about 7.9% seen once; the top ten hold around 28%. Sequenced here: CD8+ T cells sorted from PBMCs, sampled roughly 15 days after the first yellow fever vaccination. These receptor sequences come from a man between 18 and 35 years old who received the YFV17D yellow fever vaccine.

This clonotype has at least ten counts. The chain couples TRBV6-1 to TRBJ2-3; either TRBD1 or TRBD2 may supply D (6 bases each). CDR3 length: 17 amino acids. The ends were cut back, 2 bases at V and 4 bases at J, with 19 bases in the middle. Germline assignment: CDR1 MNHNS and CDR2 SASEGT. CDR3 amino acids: CASSELGGRALADTQYF. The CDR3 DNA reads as TGTGCCAGCAGTGAACTCGGGGGCAGGGCTTTGGCAGATACGCAGTATTTT.

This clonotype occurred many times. DNA of the CDR3: TGCGCCAGCAGTGATTGGACTGATGAGCAGTTCTTC. Translating it yields CASSDWTDEQFF. This chain joins TRBV10-2 and TRBJ2-1; possibly TRBD2 for D (5 bases). In germline, CDR1 is WSHSY, CDR2 SAAADI. The CDR3 covers 12 residues. V was trimmed by 3 bases and J by 8 bases, leaving 8 bases between them.

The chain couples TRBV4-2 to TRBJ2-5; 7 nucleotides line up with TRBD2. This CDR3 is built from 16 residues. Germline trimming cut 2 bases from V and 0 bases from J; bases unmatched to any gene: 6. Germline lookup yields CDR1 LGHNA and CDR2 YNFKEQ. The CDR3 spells CASSQRDGGDQETQYF. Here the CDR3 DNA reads TGTGCCAGCAGCCAAAGGGATGGGGGGGACCAAGAGACCCAGTACTTC.

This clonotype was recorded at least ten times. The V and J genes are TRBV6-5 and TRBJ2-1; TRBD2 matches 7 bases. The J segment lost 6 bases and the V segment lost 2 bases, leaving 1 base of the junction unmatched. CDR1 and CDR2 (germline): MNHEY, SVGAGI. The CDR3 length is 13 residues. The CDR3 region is CASSYPGGNEQFF. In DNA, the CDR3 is TGTGCCAGCAGTTACCCGGGGGGCAATGAGCAGTTCTTC.

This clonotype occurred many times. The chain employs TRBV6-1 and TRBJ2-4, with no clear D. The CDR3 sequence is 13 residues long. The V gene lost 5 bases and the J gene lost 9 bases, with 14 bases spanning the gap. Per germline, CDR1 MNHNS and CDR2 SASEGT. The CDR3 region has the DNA TGTGCCAGCAGTCTCCCGGATGGAGTCATTCAGTACTTC. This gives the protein CASSLPDGVIQYF.

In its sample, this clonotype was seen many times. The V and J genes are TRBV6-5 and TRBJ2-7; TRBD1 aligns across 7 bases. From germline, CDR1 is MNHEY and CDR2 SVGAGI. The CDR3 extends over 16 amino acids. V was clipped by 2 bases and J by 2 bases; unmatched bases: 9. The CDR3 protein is CASSYTRDSFAYEQYF. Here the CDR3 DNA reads TGTGCCAGCAGTTACACCAGGGACAGCTTTGCCTACGAGCAGTACTTC.

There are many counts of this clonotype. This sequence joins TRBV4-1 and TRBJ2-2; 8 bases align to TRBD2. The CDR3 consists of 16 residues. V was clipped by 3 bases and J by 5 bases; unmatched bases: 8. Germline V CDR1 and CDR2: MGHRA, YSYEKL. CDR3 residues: CASSQVDSGETGELFF. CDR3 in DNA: TGCGCCAGCAGCCAGGTAGATAGCGGGGAAACCGGGGAGCTGTTTTTT.

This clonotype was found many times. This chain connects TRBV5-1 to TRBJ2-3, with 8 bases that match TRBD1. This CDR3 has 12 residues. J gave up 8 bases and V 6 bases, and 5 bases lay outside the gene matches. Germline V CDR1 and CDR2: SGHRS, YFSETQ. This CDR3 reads CASMGGQGTQYF. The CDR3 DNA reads TGCGCCAGCATGGGAGGACAGGGTACGCAGTATTTT.

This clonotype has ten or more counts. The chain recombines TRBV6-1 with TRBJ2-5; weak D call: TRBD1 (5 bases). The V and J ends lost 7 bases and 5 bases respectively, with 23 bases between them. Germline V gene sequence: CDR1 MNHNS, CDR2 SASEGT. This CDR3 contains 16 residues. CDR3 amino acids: CASTSQGTGRRETQYF. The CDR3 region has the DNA TGTGCCAGCACGTCTCAAGGAACAGGCCGCCGGGAGACCCAGTACTTC.

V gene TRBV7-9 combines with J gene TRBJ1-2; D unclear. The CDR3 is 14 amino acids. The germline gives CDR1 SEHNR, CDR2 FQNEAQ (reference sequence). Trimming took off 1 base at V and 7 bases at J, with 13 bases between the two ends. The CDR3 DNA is TGTGCCAGCAGCTTAGGCGGGGAACGCGTTGGCTACACCTTC. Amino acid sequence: CASSLGGERVGYTF.

CDR3 protein: CASSSVPSHEQYV. The CDR3 nucleotides are TGTGCCAGCAGCTCAGTCCCTTCCCACGAGCAGTACGTC. This chain joins TRBV7-2 and TRBJ2-7; D gene unclear. The germline CDR1 and CDR2 sequences are SGHTA and FQGNSA. V was trimmed by 4 bases and J by 5 bases, leaving 12 bases between them. This CDR3 has 13 residues.

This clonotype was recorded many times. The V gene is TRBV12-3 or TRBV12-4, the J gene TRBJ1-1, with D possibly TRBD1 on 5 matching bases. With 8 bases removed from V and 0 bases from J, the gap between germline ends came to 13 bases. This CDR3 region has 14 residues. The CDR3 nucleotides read TGTGCCAGCCGGTTTGGGGCTTTGAACACTGAAGCTTTCTTT. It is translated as CASRFGALNTEAFF.

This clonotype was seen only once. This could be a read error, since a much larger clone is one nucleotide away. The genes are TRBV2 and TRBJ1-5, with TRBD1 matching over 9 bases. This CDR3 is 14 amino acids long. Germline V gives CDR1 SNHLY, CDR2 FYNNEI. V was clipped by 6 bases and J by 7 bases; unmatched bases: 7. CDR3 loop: CASRIGQGQQPQHF. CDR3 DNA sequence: TGTGCCAGCAGGATTGGACAGGGGCAACAGCCCCAGCATTTT.

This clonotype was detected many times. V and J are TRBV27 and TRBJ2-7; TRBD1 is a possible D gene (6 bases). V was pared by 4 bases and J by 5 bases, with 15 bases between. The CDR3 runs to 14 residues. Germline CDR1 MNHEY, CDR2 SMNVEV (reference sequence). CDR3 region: CASSSLTGTHEQYF. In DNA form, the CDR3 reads TGTGCCAGCAGTTCCCTGACAGGCACCCACGAGCAGTACTTC.

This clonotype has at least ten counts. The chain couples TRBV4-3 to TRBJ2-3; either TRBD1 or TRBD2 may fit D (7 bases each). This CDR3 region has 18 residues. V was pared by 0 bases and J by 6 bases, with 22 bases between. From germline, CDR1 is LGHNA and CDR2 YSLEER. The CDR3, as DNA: TGCGCCAGCAGCCAAGACCAGTTTCAGGGGGGGGCCGGGGATACGCAGTATTTT. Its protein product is CASSQDQFQGGAGDTQYF.

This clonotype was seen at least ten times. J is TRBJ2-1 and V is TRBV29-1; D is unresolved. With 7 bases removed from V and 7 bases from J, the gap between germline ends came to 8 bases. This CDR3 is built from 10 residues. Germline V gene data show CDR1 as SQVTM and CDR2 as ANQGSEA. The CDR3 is CSGELNEQFF. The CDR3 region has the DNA TGCAGCGGCGAGTTGAATGAGCAGTTCTTC.

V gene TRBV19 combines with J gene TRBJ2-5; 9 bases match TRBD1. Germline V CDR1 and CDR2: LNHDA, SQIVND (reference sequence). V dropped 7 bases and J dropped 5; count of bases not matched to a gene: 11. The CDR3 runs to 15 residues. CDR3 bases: TGTGCCAGTAACACCGGGACAGGGAGTTGGGAGACCCAGTACTTC. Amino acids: CASNTGTGSWETQYF.

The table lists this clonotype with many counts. The chain's CDR3 is CASSGSVWDRARDEQYF. CDR3 DNA: TGTGCCAGCAGCGGTAGCGTCTGGGATAGGGCCCGGGACGAGCAGTACTTC. This sequence joins TRBV7-2 and TRBJ2-7, with a weak D call TRBD2 (5 bases). The CDR3 has 17 residues. Germline-derived CDR1 and CDR2 are SGHTA and FQGNSA. V dropped 5 bases and J dropped 5 bases, with 25 bases sitting between them.

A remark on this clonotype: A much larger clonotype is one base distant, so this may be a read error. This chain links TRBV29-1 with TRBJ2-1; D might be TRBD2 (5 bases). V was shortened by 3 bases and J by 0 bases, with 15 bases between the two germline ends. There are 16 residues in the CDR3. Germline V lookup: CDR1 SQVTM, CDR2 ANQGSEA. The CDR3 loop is CSVDGSGKSSYNEQFF. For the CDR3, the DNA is TGCAGCGTTGATGGATCGGGGAAAAGCTCCTACAATGAGCAGTTCTTC.

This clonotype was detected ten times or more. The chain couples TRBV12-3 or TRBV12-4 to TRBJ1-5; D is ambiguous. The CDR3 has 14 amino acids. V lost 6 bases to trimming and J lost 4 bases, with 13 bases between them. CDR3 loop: CASREGVGNQPQHF. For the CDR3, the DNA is TGTGCCAGCAGGGAAGGAGTGGGGAATCAGCCCCAGCATTTT.

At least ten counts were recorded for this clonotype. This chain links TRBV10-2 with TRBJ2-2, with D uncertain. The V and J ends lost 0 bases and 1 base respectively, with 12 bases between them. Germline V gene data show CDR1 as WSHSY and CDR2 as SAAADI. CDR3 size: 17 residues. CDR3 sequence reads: CASSESIYNGNTGELFF. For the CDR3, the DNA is TGCGCCAGCAGTGAGTCGATTTACAACGGGAACACCGGGGAGCTGTTTTTT.

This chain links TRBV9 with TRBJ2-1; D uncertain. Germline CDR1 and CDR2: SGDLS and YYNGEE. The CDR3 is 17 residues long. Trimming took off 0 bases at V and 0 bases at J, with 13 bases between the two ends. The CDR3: CASSVETATSSYNEQFF. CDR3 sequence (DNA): TGTGCCAGCAGCGTAGAAACAGCGACTTCCTCCTACAATGAGCAGTTCTTC.

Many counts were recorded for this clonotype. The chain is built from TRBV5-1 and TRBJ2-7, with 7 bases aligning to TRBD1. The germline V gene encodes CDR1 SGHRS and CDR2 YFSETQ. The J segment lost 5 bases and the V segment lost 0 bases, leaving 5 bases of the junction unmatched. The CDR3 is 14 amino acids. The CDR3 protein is CASSLGQGVNEQYF. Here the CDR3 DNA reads TGCGCCAGCAGCTTGGGGCAGGGGGTCAACGAGCAGTACTTC. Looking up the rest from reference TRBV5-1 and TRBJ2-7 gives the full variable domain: KAGVTQTPRYLIKTRGQQVTLSCSPISGHRSVSWYQQTPGQGLQFLFEYFSETQRNKGNFPGRFSGRQFSNSRSEMNVSTLELGDSALYLCASSLGQGVNEQYFGPGTRLTVT.

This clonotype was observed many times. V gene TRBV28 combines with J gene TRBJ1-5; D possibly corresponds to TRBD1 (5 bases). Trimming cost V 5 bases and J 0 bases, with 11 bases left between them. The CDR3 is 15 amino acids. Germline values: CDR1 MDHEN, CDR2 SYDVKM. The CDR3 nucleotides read TGTGCCAGCAGTCCCGACAGATATAGCAATCAGCCCCAGCATTTT. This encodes CASSPDRYSNQPQHF.